One and the same sample provided the 21 T cell receptor beta chains below, sequenced in a study of blood T cell repertoires in COVID-19. Libraries were prepared by immunoSEQ multiplex PCR; TCRdb keeps only in-frame clonotypes and omits some of them. The sample consists of 140,000 to 150,000 clones, more than 85% of them appearing once. The sequenced sample was peripheral blood. These receptors were taken from a man in his fifties or sixties with active or convalescent COVID-19.

V gene TRBV5-4 combines with J gene TRBJ1-2; the D gene is possibly TRBD1 (6 bases). Trimming removed 3 bases at V and 8 bases at J, with 14 bases between. CDR1 SGHNT and CDR2 YYREEE come from the germline V gene (reference sequence). The CDR3 spans 13 residues. The DNA for the CDR3 is TGTGCCAGCAGCTCCCAGGGGCTGGGAGGCTACACCTTC. Its protein product is CASSSQGLGGYTF.

V gene TRBV27 combines with J gene TRBJ2-5, with D unclear. Trimming stripped 7 bases from V and 4 bases from J, with 13 bases between. There are 13 residues in the CDR3. CDR1 is MNHEY and CDR2 is SMNVEV in the germline V gene (reference sequence). CDR3 sequence: CASKSLVGETQYF. CDR3 nucleotide sequence: TGTGCCAGCAAGTCCCTAGTCGGAGAGACCCAGTACTTC.

The chain couples TRBV7-2 to TRBJ1-5; no firm D call. V lost 4 bases, J lost 3 bases, and 7 bases lay in between. Germline assignment: CDR1 SGHTA and CDR2 FQGNSA. The CDR3 extends over 13 amino acids. This chain's CDR3 is CASSSRNNQPQHF. CDR3 DNA sequence: TGTGCCAGCAGCTCCAGGAACAATCAGCCCCAGCATTTT. The full variable domain, its missing parts supplied by reference TRBV7-2 and TRBJ1-5, is GAGVSQSPSNKVTEKGKDVELRCDPISGHTALYWYRQSLGQGLEFLIYFQGNSAPDKSGLPSDRFSAERTGGSVSTLTIQRTQQEDSAVYLCASSSRNNQPQHFGDGTRLSIL.

This chain uses TRBV30 with TRBJ1-2; TRBD1 might be the D (5 bases). Germline loops: CDR1 GTSNPN, CDR2 SVGIG (reference sequence). Trimming took 8 bases from V and 7 from J, leaving 17 bases between them. The CDR3 extends over 12 amino acids. Here the CDR3 DNA reads TGTGCCGGAAGGACGGACAACCTTGGCTACACCTTC. The encoded protein is CAGRTDNLGYTF.

This clone was seen just once. The genes are TRBV19 and TRBJ1-5; tentative D call: TRBD1 (6 bases). CDR1 LNHDA and CDR2 SQIVND come from the germline V gene (reference sequence). V gave up 7 bases and J gave up 4 bases, with 20 bases separating them. The CDR3 has 16 residues. The CDR3 loop is CASTPRRQGRNQPQHF. Here the CDR3 DNA reads TGTGCCAGTACCCCTAGGAGGCAGGGGCGTAATCAGCCCCAGCATTTT.

This sequence joins TRBV7-2 and TRBJ1-6, with TRBD1 as a possible D gene (6 bases). Per germline, CDR1 SGHTA and CDR2 FQGNSA. V was pared by 5 bases and J by 0 bases, with 11 bases between. The CDR3 length is 16 residues. CDR3 sequence: CASSPKDSSYNSPLHF. The CDR3 DNA follows: TGTGCCAGCAGCCCTAAGGACAGCTCCTATAATTCACCCCTCCACTTT.

The CDR3, as DNA: TGTGCCTGGAGTCCCTGGACCGGGACAGGGCTCGGGCAAGTTGACTTCGGCTCTGGAAACACCATATATTTT. Protein: CAWSPWTGTGLGQVDFGSGNTIYF. V is TRBV30 and J is TRBJ1-3; TRBD1 matches at 9 bases. The CDR3 runs 24 residues. Germline lookup yields CDR1 GTSNPN and CDR2 SVGIG (reference sequence). V lost 2 bases and J lost 0; bases outside the gene matches: 29.

The genes are TRBV10-3 and TRBJ1-5, with TRBD1 matching over 8 bases. Germline-derived CDR1 and CDR2 are ENHRY and SYGVKD. Trimming at V came to 7 bases and at J to 3 bases, leaving 5 bases not matched to a gene. This CDR3 has 14 amino acids. The CDR3 loop is CAIKPGQDNQPQHF. The CDR3 DNA reads TGTGCCATCAAGCCGGGACAGGACAATCAGCCCCAGCATTTT.

The J gene is TRBJ2-3, the V gene TRBV5-4; TRBD1 matches 8 bases. Germline assignment: CDR1 SGHNT and CDR2 YYREEE (reference sequence). J gave up 1 base and V 4 bases, and 2 bases lay outside the gene matches. The CDR3 extends over 14 amino acids. The chain's CDR3 is CASSPGQGTDTQYF. DNA for the CDR3: TGTGCCAGCAGCCCGGGACAGGGCACAGATACGCAGTATTTT.

This clone was recorded once. The gene calls are TRBV5-1 and TRBJ2-5; the D gene is possibly TRBD1 (5 bases). Trimming removed 5 bases from V and 2 bases from J, with 13 bases in between. Germline loops: CDR1 SGHRS, CDR2 YFSETQ. The CDR3 has 14 amino acids. CDR3 protein: CASSSSNRQETQYF. CDR3 in DNA: TGCGCCAGCAGTTCGTCTAACAGGCAAGAGACCCAGTACTTC.

This clone was picked up one time. The chain recombines TRBV7-2 with TRBJ1-1; D is possibly TRBD1 (6 bases). The length of the CDR3 is 11 residues. V dropped 5 bases and J dropped 7 bases, with 8 bases sitting between them. CDR1 SGHTA and CDR2 FQGNSA come from the germline V gene. The CDR3 DNA sequence: TGTGCCAGCAGCCGGACAGTTGAAGCTTTCTTT. Encoded protein: CASSRTVEAFF.

A few counts support this clone. CDR3 DNA: TGTGCCAGCAGTTACGGGGACAGGGGGCGCTTCAATGAGCAGTTCTTC. Translation gives CASSYGDRGRFNEQFF. The gene calls are TRBV6-5 and TRBJ2-1; TRBD1 matches 12 bases. V was pared by 2 bases and J by 6 bases, with 5 bases of the junction left unmatched. The CDR3 runs 16 residues. Germline lookup yields CDR1 MNHEY and CDR2 SVGAGI.

The V gene is TRBV15, the J gene TRBJ2-1; TRBD2 aligns across 7 bases. The CDR3 consists of 16 residues. Trimming took 3 bases from V and 4 from J; bases not matched to a gene: 9. Looked up from germline, CDR1 is LNHNV and CDR2 is YYDKDF (reference sequence). The CDR3 DNA reads TGTGCCACCAGCAGGCGGGTGGGAGGGCTTTACAATGAGCAGTTCTTC. Translated: CATSRRVGGLYNEQFF. Using reference TRBV15 and TRBJ2-1 for the parts outside the CDR3, the full variable domain is DAMVIQNPRYQVTQFGKPVTLSCSQTLNHNVMYWYQQKSSQAPKLLFHYYDKDFNNEADTPDNFQSRRPNTSFCFLDIRSPGLGDTAMYLCATSRRVGGLYNEQFFGPGTRLTVL.

CDR3 sequence (DNA): TGTGCCAGCTCACCATTTGAGGGGGATGGCTACACCTTC. Translation gives CASSPFEGDGYTF. This chain uses TRBV18 with TRBJ1-2; tentative D call: TRBD1 (6 bases). The CDR3 consists of 13 residues. Trimming removed 2 bases from V and 6 bases from J, with 10 bases in between. The germline V gene encodes CDR1 KGHSH and CDR2 LQKENI.

V usage is TRBV18 and J usage is TRBJ1-5; D perhaps matches TRBD1 (6 bases). The V and J ends lost 4 bases and 7 bases respectively, with 14 bases between them. This CDR3 has 14 amino acids. Germline-derived CDR1 and CDR2 are KGHSH and LQKENI. The DNA for the CDR3 is TGTGCCAGCTCACTACAGGGCATGAGGCAGCCCCAGCATTTT. This sequence encodes CASSLQGMRQPQHF.

DNA of the CDR3: TGTGCCAGCAGCCTAGCGGTTGAGCAGTTCTTC. Translated: CASSLAVEQFF. The genes are TRBV3-1 (or the pseudogene TRBV3-2) and TRBJ2-1; D is perhaps TRBD2 (6 bases). The CDR3 runs to 11 residues. Germline CDR1 and CDR2: LGHDT and YNNKEL (reference sequence). V lost 4 bases and J 9 bases, leaving 7 bases between the germline ends.

This chain joins TRBV29-1 and TRBJ1-1; D remains ambiguous. The V and J ends lost 3 bases and 0 bases respectively, with 8 bases between them. The CDR3 totals 13 residues. The germline V gene encodes CDR1 SQVTM and CDR2 ANQGSEA. The DNA for the CDR3 is TGCAGCGTTGATATCAACTTGAACACTGAAGCTTTCTTT. Protein sequence: CSVDINLNTEAFF.

V and J are TRBV5-1 and TRBJ2-2; TRBD2 aligns across 8 bases. Germline CDR1 reads SGHRS; CDR2 reads YFSETQ. Trimming took 1 base from V and 2 from J; bases not matched to a gene: 4. The CDR3 totals 16 residues. The CDR3 protein is CASSLTAGANTGELFF. The DNA for the CDR3 is TGCGCCAGCAGCTTGACAGCGGGGGCCAACACCGGGGAGCTGTTTTTT.

The chain has TRBV7-8 and TRBJ2-1, with 10 bases matching TRBD2. Per germline, CDR1 SGHVS and CDR2 FQNEAQ. After removal of 6 bases from V and 0 bases from J, the junction contained 5 bases not matched to a gene. The CDR3 sequence is 16 residues long. CDR3 loop: CASRSSGGSSYNEQFF. The CDR3 DNA reads TGTGCCAGCAGGAGTAGCGGGGGGAGCTCCTACAATGAGCAGTTCTTC.

The chain employs TRBV19 and TRBJ2-2, with D possibly TRBD1 on 5 matching bases. CDR3 length equals 16 residues. Germline CDR1 is LNHDA and CDR2 is SQIVND (reference sequence). Trimming took off 3 bases at V and 2 bases at J, with 13 bases between the two ends. CDR3: CASSMGWGGNTGELFF. For the CDR3, the DNA is TGTGCCAGTAGTATGGGATGGGGCGGAAACACCGGGGAGCTGTTTTTT.

The chain recombines TRBV3-1 (or the pseudogene TRBV3-2) with TRBJ1-5; TRBD1 matches at 10 bases. Unmatched junction bases numbered 9, after V lost 4 bases and J lost 9 bases. Germline V CDR1 and CDR2: LGHDT, YNNKEL (reference sequence). The CDR3 runs to 15 residues. The CDR3 sequence is CASSLGQGIGAPQHF. In DNA form, the CDR3 reads TGTGCCAGCAGCCTGGGACAGGGGATAGGTGCGCCCCAGCATTTT.